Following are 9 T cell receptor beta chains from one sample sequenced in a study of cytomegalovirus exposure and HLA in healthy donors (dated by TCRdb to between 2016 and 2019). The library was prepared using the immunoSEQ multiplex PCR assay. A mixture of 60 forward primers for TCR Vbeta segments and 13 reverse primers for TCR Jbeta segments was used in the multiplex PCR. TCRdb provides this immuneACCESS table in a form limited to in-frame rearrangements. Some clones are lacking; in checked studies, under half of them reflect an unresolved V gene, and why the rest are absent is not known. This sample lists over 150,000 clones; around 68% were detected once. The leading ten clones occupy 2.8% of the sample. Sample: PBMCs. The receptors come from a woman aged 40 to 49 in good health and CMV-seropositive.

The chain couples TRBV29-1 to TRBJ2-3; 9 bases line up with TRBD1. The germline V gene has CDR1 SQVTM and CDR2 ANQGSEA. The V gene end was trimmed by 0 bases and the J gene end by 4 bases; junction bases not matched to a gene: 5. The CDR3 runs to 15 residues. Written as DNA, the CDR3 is TGCAGCGTTGAAGAATCTGGGACAGGGTCAGATACGCAGTATTTT. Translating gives CSVEESGTGSDTQYF.

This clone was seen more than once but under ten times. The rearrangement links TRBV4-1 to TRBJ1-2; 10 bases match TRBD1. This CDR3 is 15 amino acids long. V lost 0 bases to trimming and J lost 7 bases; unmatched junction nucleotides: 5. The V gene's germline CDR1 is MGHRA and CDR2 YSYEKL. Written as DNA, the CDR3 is TGCGCCAGCAGCCAAGACCCGGACAGGGGGATTGGCTACACCTTC. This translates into CASSQDPDRGIGYTF.

The CDR3 DNA reads TGTGCCAGCAGCTCGATAGGGGGTGACTATGGCTACACCTTC. This sequence encodes CASSSIGGDYGYTF. The rearrangement joins TRBV7-9 to TRBJ1-2; tentatively, D is TRBD1 (6 bases). V lost 4 bases and J 3 bases, leaving 12 bases between the germline ends. Looked up from germline, CDR1 is SEHNR and CDR2 is FQNEAQ (reference sequence). This CDR3 has 14 residues.

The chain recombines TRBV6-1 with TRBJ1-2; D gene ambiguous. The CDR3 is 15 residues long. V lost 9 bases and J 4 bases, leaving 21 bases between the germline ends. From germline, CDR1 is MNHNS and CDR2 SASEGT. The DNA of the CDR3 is TGTGCCAGTACCTTTTTGGAAAGCGACGCCTATGGCTACACCTTC. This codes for CASTFLESDAYGYTF.

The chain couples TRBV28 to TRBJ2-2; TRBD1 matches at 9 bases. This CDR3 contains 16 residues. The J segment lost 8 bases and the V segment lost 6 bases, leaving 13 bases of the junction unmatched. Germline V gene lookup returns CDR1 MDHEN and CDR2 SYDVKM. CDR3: CASRPDRDRVTGELFF. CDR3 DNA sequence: TGTGCCAGCAGACCTGATAGGGACAGGGTAACAGGGGAGCTGTTTTTT.

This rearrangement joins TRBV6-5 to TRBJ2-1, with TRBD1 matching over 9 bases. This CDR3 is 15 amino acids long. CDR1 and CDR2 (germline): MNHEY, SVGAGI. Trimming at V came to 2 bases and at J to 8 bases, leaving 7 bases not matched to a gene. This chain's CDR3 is CASSYPGTGFDEQFF. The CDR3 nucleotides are TGTGCCAGCAGTTACCCCGGGACAGGGTTTGATGAGCAGTTCTTC.

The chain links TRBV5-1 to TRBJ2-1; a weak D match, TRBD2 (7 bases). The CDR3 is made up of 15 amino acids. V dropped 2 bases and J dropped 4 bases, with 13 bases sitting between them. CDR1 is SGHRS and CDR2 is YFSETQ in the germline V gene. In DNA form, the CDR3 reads TGCGCCAGCAGCTTTCGCCGGGGGGCTTACAATGAGCAGTTCTTC. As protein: CASSFRRGAYNEQFF.

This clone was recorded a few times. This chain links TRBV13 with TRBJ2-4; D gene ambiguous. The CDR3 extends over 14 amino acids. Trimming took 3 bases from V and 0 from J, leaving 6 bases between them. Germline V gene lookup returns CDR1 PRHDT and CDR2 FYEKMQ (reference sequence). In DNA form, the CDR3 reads TGTGCCAGCAGCTTCCGCGGAGCCAAAAACATTCAGTACTTC. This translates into CASSFRGAKNIQYF.

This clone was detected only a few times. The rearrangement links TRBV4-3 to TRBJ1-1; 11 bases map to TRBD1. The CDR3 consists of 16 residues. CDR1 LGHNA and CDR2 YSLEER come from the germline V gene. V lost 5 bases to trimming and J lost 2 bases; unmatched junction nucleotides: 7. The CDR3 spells CASSWGQGGLNTEAFF. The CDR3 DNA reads TGCGCCAGCAGCTGGGGACAGGGGGGCCTCAACACTGAAGCTTTCTTT.